The 20 T cell receptor beta chains reported below all come from one sample, sequenced in a study of spatial heterogeneity in lung cancer. MiXCR, run by TCRdb on the 5' RACE reads, gives a single entry per CDR3 protein. Among about 10,000 distinct CDR3 sequences listed, under 70% were seen once. Study results and limitations: Higher tumor mutation counts went along with higher counts of expanded intratumoral alpha and beta TCRs.

Time point noted: sample taken at primary tumor resection. The antigens these receptors bind are not known. The sample consisted of lung tumor tissue, taken at surgery. These receptors all come from a female donor with early-stage non-small cell lung cancer.

For this clonotype: At one end, the junction sequence differs from germline, possibly due to a read error. This chain connects TRBV5-5 to TRBJ1-1; 8 nucleotides line up with TRBD1. The CDR3 consists of 14 residues. Looked up from germline, CDR1 is SGHKS and CDR2 is YYEKEE (reference sequence). CDR3 protein: CASSSGTGWTEAFF. In DNA, the CDR3 is TGCGCCAGCAGCTCTGGGACAGGATGGACTGAAGCTTTCTTT.

This clonotype was seen a few times. V and J are TRBV4-2 and TRBJ2-2; D is possibly TRBD2 (5 bases). This CDR3 region has 15 residues. Per the germline V gene, CDR1 is LGHNA and CDR2 is YNFKEQ. Trimming took off 2 bases at V and 0 bases at J, with 7 bases between the two ends. The CDR3 sequence: CASSQRGANTGELFF. The CDR3 DNA reads as TGTGCCAGCAGCCAACGGGGAGCGAACACCGGGGAGCTGTTTTTT.

The chain recombines TRBV20-1 with TRBJ2-4; 11 bases line up with TRBD1. The V segment lost 4 bases and the J segment 5 bases; nucleotides outside the gene matches: 4. There are 14 residues in the CDR3. In germline, CDR1 is DFQATT, CDR2 SNEGSKA (reference sequence). CDR3 loop: CSAKGQGAQNIQYF. CDR3 DNA sequence: TGCAGTGCTAAAGGACAGGGGGCACAAAACATTCAGTACTTC.

J is TRBJ2-2 and V is TRBV6-5; D might be TRBD1 (5 bases). Trimming pared 1 base from V and 5 bases from J, leaving 8 bases between. The CDR3 loop spans 14 amino acids. Germline V lookup: CDR1 MNHEY, CDR2 SVGAGI. The CDR3 here is CASSYWGGTGELFF. The CDR3 bases are TGTGCCAGCAGTTACTGGGGCGGAACCGGGGAGCTGTTTTTT.

The V gene is TRBV28, the J gene TRBJ1-5; weak D call: TRBD1 (6 bases). Trimming removed 4 bases at V and 9 bases at J, with 16 bases between. CDR1 and CDR2 from the germline V gene are MDHEN and SYDVKM. The CDR3 is 14 residues long. CDR3 nucleotide sequence: TGTGCCAGCAGTTCAGGGGCAGGCTGGGTGCCCCAGCATTTT. It translates to CASSSGAGWVPQHF.

V usage is TRBV7-3 and J usage is TRBJ2-2; TRBD1 matches at 8 bases. Trimming removed 3 bases from V and 2 bases from J; junction bases left unmatched: 8. CDR3 length equals 17 residues. Germline values: CDR1 SGHTA, CDR2 FQGTGA. The CDR3 protein is CASSFHGQGLNTGELFF. The CDR3 region has the DNA TGTGCCAGCAGCTTTCACGGACAGGGCCTAAACACCGGGGAGCTGTTTTTT.

The rearrangement uses TRBV6-5 and TRBJ2-1, with D perhaps TRBD1 or TRBD2 (6 bases each). Germline CDR1 is MNHEY and CDR2 is SVGAGI. V was shortened by 3 bases and J by 8 bases, with 11 bases between the two germline ends. This CDR3 contains 13 residues. Written as DNA, the CDR3 is TGTGCCAGCAGTTATTTAGGGGGGTATGAGCAGTTCTTC. Its translation is CASSYLGGYEQFF.

The chain has TRBV28 and TRBJ2-7; 9 bases match TRBD2. There are 12 residues in the CDR3. The V gene end was trimmed by 8 bases and the J gene end by 6 bases; junction bases not matched to a gene: 5. Germline-derived CDR1 and CDR2 are MDHEN and SYDVKM. CDR3 nucleotide sequence: TGTGCCAGCGCGGGGGGGTTTTTCGAGCAGTACTTC. Translation: CASAGGFFEQYF. The whole variable domain, remainder taken from reference TRBV28 and TRBJ2-7, is DVKVTQSSRYLVKRTGEKVFLECVQDMDHENMFWYRQDPGLGLRLIYFSYDVKMKEKGDIPEGYSVSREKKERFSLILESASTNQTSMYLCASAGGFFEQYFGPGTRLTVT.

This clonotype was seen only once. This chain uses TRBV5-8 with TRBJ2-7, with D perhaps matching TRBD1 (6 bases). From germline, CDR1 is SGHTS and CDR2 YDEGEE. The V and J ends lost 2 bases and 2 bases respectively, with 11 bases between them. The CDR3 covers 14 residues. The CDR3 DNA is TGTGCCAGCAGCTTCTGGACAGATACCTACGAGCAGTACTTC. It translates to CASSFWTDTYEQYF. Complete variable domain (other parts from reference TRBV5-8 and TRBJ2-7): EAGVTQSPTHLIKTRGQQATLRCSPISGHTSVYWYQQALGLGLQFLLWYDEGEERNRGNFPPRFSGRQFPNYSSELNVNALELEDSALYLCASSFWTDTYEQYFGPGTRLTVT.

This clonotype was observed a few times. V usage is TRBV7-9 and J usage is TRBJ2-1, with no clear D. CDR1 and CDR2 (germline): SEHNR, FQNEAQ (reference sequence). The CDR3 sequence is 13 residues long. Trimming pared 5 bases from V and 4 bases from J, leaving 9 bases between. CDR3 sequence: CASSIGRYNEQFF. The CDR3 nucleotides read TGTGCCAGCAGCATTGGACGGTACAATGAGCAGTTCTTC. Looking up the rest from reference TRBV7-9 and TRBJ2-1 gives the full variable domain: DTGVSQNPRHKITKRGQNVTFRCDPISEHNRLYWYRQTLGQGPEFLTYFQNEAQLEKSRLLSDRFSAERPKGSFSTLEIQRTEQGDSAMYLCASSIGRYNEQFFGPGTRLTVL.

The DNA for the CDR3 is TGTGCCAGCAGACCCCTCAACCAGGGGCCTAATGAAAAACTGTTTTTT. Protein sequence: CASRPLNQGPNEKLFF. The chain is built from TRBV7-9 and TRBJ1-4; TRBD1 is a possible D gene (6 bases). The germline V and J ends were trimmed by 6 bases and 3 bases, with 17 bases remaining between them. The CDR3 totals 16 residues. The germline V gene has CDR1 SEHNR and CDR2 FQNEAQ (reference sequence).

This clonotype was picked up a small number of times. The chain combines TRBV27 with TRBJ2-7, with D unresolved. Germline CDR1 and CDR2: MNHEY and SMNVEV (reference sequence). The ends were cut back, 5 bases at V and 3 bases at J, with 17 bases in the middle. The CDR3 totals 15 residues. The CDR3 DNA follows: TGTGCCAGCAGTCGACGACAACTGGTTAACTACGAGCAGTACTTC. Encoded protein: CASSRRQLVNYEQYF.

This chain uses TRBV28 with TRBJ1-2, with D perhaps TRBD1 (5 bases). The germline CDR1 and CDR2 sequences are MDHEN and SYDVKM. The CDR3 spans 13 residues. The V gene lost 6 bases and the J gene lost 7 bases, with 15 bases spanning the gap. The CDR3 DNA is TGTGCCAGCAGGCCCCCCGGACATTCTGGCTACACCTTC. It yields the protein CASRPPGHSGYTF.

The CDR3 nucleotides read TGTGCCAGCTCACCACGGCAGGGAACCACAGATACGCAGTATTTT. Protein product: CASSPRQGTTDTQYF. The chain couples TRBV18 to TRBJ2-3; D might be TRBD1 (5 bases). V lost 1 base and J lost 2, with 10 bases in between. CDR1 is KGHSH, CDR2 LQKENI, per germline. This CDR3 is 15 amino acids long.

The chain joins TRBV4-1 to TRBJ1-4; possibly TRBD1 for D (6 bases). Germline assignment: CDR1 MGHRA and CDR2 YSYEKL. CDR3 length: 15 amino acids. V was cut by 1 base and J by 3 bases, with 9 bases left in between. The CDR3 DNA follows: TGCGCCAGCAGCCAAGGACAGGTCGCTAATGAAAAACTGTTTTTT. Encoded protein: CASSQGQVANEKLFF.

The chain has TRBV6-5 and TRBJ1-2; 8 bases are a match to TRBD1. V gave up 5 bases and J gave up 7 bases; unmatched junction bases: 9. The CDR3 sequence is 14 residues long. The germline V gene encodes CDR1 MNHEY and CDR2 SVGAGI. This CDR3 reads CASSPPDRDSGYTF. The CDR3 nucleotides read TGTGCCAGCAGTCCCCCGGACAGGGACAGTGGCTACACCTTC.

CDR3 sequence (DNA): TGTGCCAGCAGTTTCCGGACTAGCCATAACCAAGAGACCCAGTACTTC. Translation gives CASSFRTSHNQETQYF. The chain joins TRBV12-3 or TRBV12-4 to TRBJ2-5; 8 positions match TRBD2. Trimming took 3 bases from V and 0 from J; bases not matched to a gene: 6. The length of the CDR3 is 16 residues.

The table lists this clonotype with a few counts. V and J are TRBV5-1 and TRBJ1-2; 7 nucleotides line up with TRBD1. The ends lost 3 bases at V and 4 bases at J; junction bases unmatched: 6. This CDR3 comprises 14 residues. Per the germline V gene, CDR1 is SGHRS and CDR2 is YFSETQ. CDR3 DNA: TGCGCCAGCAGCTACCGGACAGGCCCCTATGGCTACACCTTC. Protein product: CASSYRTGPYGYTF.

The V gene is TRBV7-3, the J gene TRBJ2-2, with 7 nucleotides matching TRBD2. The V segment lost 5 bases and the J segment 7 bases; nucleotides outside the gene matches: 4. The CDR3 has 13 amino acids. Germline-derived CDR1 and CDR2 are SGHTA and FQGTGA. The CDR3 loop reads CASSRLAYGELFF. DNA for the CDR3: TGTGCCAGCAGCCGACTAGCATACGGGGAGCTGTTTTTT.

This clonotype was detected a few times. The chain has TRBV28 and TRBJ2-5; tentatively, D is TRBD2 (5 bases). Between the trimmed V and J ends, which lost 3 bases and 5 bases, there was a span of 19 bases. The CDR3 is made up of 16 amino acids. CDR1 and CDR2 from the germline V gene are MDHEN and SYDVKM. The CDR3 sequence is CASSFLGSVSVETQYF. CDR3 bases: TGTGCCAGCAGTTTTTTAGGGAGTGTCTCGGTGGAGACCCAGTACTTC.